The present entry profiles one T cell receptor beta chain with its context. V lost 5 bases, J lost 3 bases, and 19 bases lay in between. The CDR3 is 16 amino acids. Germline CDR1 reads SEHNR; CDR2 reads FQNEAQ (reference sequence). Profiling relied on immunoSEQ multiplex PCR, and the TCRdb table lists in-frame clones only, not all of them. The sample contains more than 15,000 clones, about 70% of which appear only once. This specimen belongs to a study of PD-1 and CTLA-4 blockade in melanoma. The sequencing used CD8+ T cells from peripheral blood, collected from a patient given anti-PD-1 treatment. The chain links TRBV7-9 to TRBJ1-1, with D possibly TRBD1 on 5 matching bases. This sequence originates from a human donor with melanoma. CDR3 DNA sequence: TGTGCCAGCAGCACACCCTGGGCAGGGCGGGACACTGAAGCTTTCTTT. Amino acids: CASSTPWAGRDTEAFF.